These 8 T cell receptor beta chains were all obtained from the same sample, sequenced in a study of T-cell memory formation after mild COVID-19. From the 5' RACE reads, TCRdb called clonotypes with MiXCR, one entry per CDR3 protein. Of around 34,000 distinct CDR3 sequences in the sample, around 7.7% were seen once. The sequencing input was PBMCs or a T cell subset sorted from them (not recorded which). The receptors were sampled from a young man who had mild COVID-19 (a few samples of this study predate the infection). Cell type and time point are not known.

Only a few counts were recorded for this clonotype. The genes are TRBV7-2 and TRBJ1-2, with 10 bases identical to TRBD1. The CDR3 consists of 17 residues. J was trimmed by 4 bases and V by 4 bases; bases with no gene match: 12. CDR1 is SGHTA and CDR2 is FQGNSA in the germline V gene. Here the CDR3 DNA reads TGTGCCAGCAGCTCCCTCTCCGGGACAGGGGTTTTCTATGGCTACACCTTC. It codes for CASSSLSGTGVFYGYTF.

This clonotype was counted many times. V usage is TRBV7-9 and J usage is TRBJ2-5; the match to TRBD2 covers 8 bases. The junction had 5 bases not matched to a gene; V was cut back by 4 bases and J by 7 bases. This CDR3 region has 13 residues. CDR1 and CDR2 (germline): SEHNR, FQNEAQ (reference sequence). CDR3 in amino acids: CASSSGLEGTQYF. CDR3 DNA: TGTGCCAGCAGCTCGGGACTAGAAGGGACCCAGTACTTC.

V is TRBV12-3 or TRBV12-4 and J is TRBJ2-7, with D possibly called TRBD1 or TRBD2 (7 bases each). The CDR3 contains 15 residues. The V end was cut by 4 bases, the J end by 3 bases, with 16 bases between. This chain's CDR3 is CASSSPGRGHYEQYF. The DNA for the CDR3 is TGTGCCAGCAGTTCCCCGGGGAGGGGGCACTACGAGCAGTACTTC.

This clonotype was seen ten or more times. The chain joins TRBV29-1 to TRBJ1-2; D might be TRBD1 (6 bases). Germline CDR1 reads SQVTM; CDR2 reads ANQGSEA. The CDR3 covers 12 residues. V was shortened by 7 bases and J by 7 bases, with 16 bases between the two germline ends. Here the CDR3 DNA reads TGCAGCGCAGGGACATCGGGGGGTGGCTACACCTTC. Translating it yields CSAGTSGGGYTF.

As to this clonotype: Relative to the germline gene, one junction end is altered; a read error may explain this. The chain combines TRBV12-3 or TRBV12-4 with TRBJ1-5, with a possible D match to TRBD1 (5 bases). The length of the CDR3 is 16 residues. The DNA for the CDR3 is TGTGCCAGCAGTTGGCTGGGGGTGAATAGCAATAAGCCCCAGCATTTT. Its protein product is CASSWLGVNSNKPQHF.

The V gene is TRBV3-2, the J gene TRBJ2-5; the table's D gene call, TRBD2, was not cross checked with the DNA. TRBV3-2 is a pseudogene. The CDR3 consists of 16 residues. The CDR3 DNA follows: TGTGCCAGCAGCCCCCCCGATGCGGGGGGGAAAGAGACCCAGTACTTC. Residues: CASSPPDAGGKETQYF.

By share, this clonotype ranks as medium-sized. This chain links TRBV29-1 with TRBJ2-2; no reliable D call. Per germline, CDR1 SQVTM and CDR2 ANQGSEA. The CDR3 has 17 amino acids. The V gene lost 0 bases and the J gene lost 4 bases, with 18 bases spanning the gap. This CDR3 reads CSVEDWGSEDSTGELFF. CDR3 DNA sequence: TGCAGCGTTGAAGATTGGGGTTCTGAGGATTCCACCGGGGAGCTGTTTTTT.

This clonotype was picked up many times. The chain employs TRBV6-4 and TRBJ2-1, with TRBD2 identical over 10 bases. This CDR3 contains 15 residues. Germline CDR1 reads MRHNA; CDR2 reads SNTAGT. Germline trimming cut 3 bases from V and 8 bases from J; bases unmatched to any gene: 7. CDR3 in amino acids: CASSESGGARDEQFF. The CDR3 nucleotides are TGTGCCAGCAGTGAGAGCGGGGGGGCCCGCGATGAGCAGTTCTTC.